The 24 T cell receptor beta chains in this list originate from one sample, sequenced in a study of T cells after yellow fever vaccination. TCRdb re-derived calls from the 5' RACE reads in MiXCR, one entry per CDR3 protein. The table records 150,000 to 200,000 distinct CDR3 sequences, over 7% of them present only once. The material sequenced was CD8+ T cells sorted from PBMCs, taken 45 days after the yellow fever booster vaccination. The receptor source for this set is a man younger than 35 who received the YFV17D yellow fever vaccine.

This clonotype was counted a few times. The gene calls are TRBV27 and TRBJ2-5; tentative D call: TRBD2 (5 bases). The germline CDR1 and CDR2 sequences are MNHEY and SMNVEV (reference sequence). The CDR3 consists of 13 residues. The V end lost 2 bases, the J end lost 9 bases, and 13 bases lay between the germline ends. DNA for the CDR3: TGTGCCAGCAGTTTAGGGTCCTCCGGGGCCCAGTACTTC. Its translation: CASSLGSSGAQYF.

This clonotype has more than one count but fewer than ten. The chain employs TRBV5-1 and TRBJ1-5; the match to TRBD1 covers 8 bases. The CDR3 covers 18 residues. Germline loops: CDR1 SGHRS, CDR2 YFSETQ. Germline trimming cut 0 bases from V and 4 bases from J; bases unmatched to any gene: 12. The CDR3 nucleotides are TGCGCCAGCAGCTTGGAGACTCAACGGACAGGGCGTAATCAGCCCCAGCATTTT. It encodes CASSLETQRTGRNQPQHF.

In this sample, this clonotype turned up a few times. This chain uses TRBV2 with TRBJ2-1, with 9 bases fitting TRBD2. Germline V gene data show CDR1 as SNHLY and CDR2 as FYNNEI. The J segment lost 4 bases and the V segment lost 2 bases, leaving 6 bases of the junction unmatched. This CDR3 has 16 amino acids. CDR3 in amino acids: CASSELAGARYNEQFF. The CDR3 nucleotides read TGTGCCAGCAGTGAATTAGCGGGGGCTAGGTACAATGAGCAGTTCTTC.

The CDR3 loop is CASSDFGQGGYAGNQPQHF. In DNA form, the CDR3 reads TGTGCCAGCAGCGATTTCGGACAGGGTGGTTACGCTGGCAATCAGCCCCAGCATTTT. The genes are TRBV6-5 and TRBJ1-5; TRBD1 agrees at 8 bases. The germline V gene has CDR1 MNHEY and CDR2 SVGAGI. The V and J ends lost 6 bases and 2 bases, in that order; junction bases with no gene match: 18. CDR3 length: 19 amino acids.

In its sample, this clonotype was seen a few times. This sequence joins TRBV27 and TRBJ2-7; TRBD2 might be the D (5 bases). The germline V gene has CDR1 MNHEY and CDR2 SMNVEV (reference sequence). The CDR3 length is 14 residues. V lost 0 bases and J 3 bases, leaving 9 bases between the germline ends. DNA of the CDR3: TGTGCCAGCAGTTTATCCGGGATTTACTACGAGCAGTACTTC. It codes for CASSLSGIYYEQYF.

This clonotype was counted a few times. The V gene is TRBV4-2, the J gene TRBJ2-7; either TRBD1 or TRBD2 may supply D (5 bases each). The CDR3 extends over 16 amino acids. V lost 0 bases and J lost 0, with 12 bases in between. CDR1 LGHNA and CDR2 YNFKEQ come from the germline V gene. CDR3 sequence: CASSQDRRDASYEQYF. Written as DNA, the CDR3 is TGTGCCAGCAGCCAAGATCGACGGGACGCCTCCTACGAGCAGTACTTC.

The chain links TRBV9 to TRBJ2-7, with D possibly being TRBD1 (6 bases). CDR1 SGDLS and CDR2 YYNGEE come from the germline V gene. Trimming took 0 bases from V and 3 from J, leaving 10 bases between them. The CDR3 runs to 14 residues. CDR3 sequence: CASSVDGGHYEQYF. As DNA, the CDR3 is TGTGCCAGCAGCGTAGATGGGGGCCACTACGAGCAGTACTTC.

The chain uses TRBV5-1 and TRBJ1-1, with D hard to call. Germline values: CDR1 SGHRS, CDR2 YFSETQ. V was pared by 6 bases and J by 4 bases, with 19 bases between. This CDR3 region has 15 residues. This chain's CDR3 is CASTYKGHDSTEAFF. The CDR3 DNA sequence: TGCGCCAGCACTTATAAGGGTCACGACTCCACTGAAGCTTTCTTT. Based on the CDR3 plus reference TRBV5-1 and TRBJ1-1, the full variable domain is KAGVTQTPRYLIKTRGQQVTLSCSPISGHRSVSWYQQTPGQGLQFLFEYFSETQRNKGNFPGRFSGRQFSNSRSEMNVSTLELGDSALYLCASTYKGHDSTEAFFGQGTRLTVV.

This clonotype appeared a few times. J is TRBJ1-2 and V is TRBV6-5, with TRBD1 identical over 8 bases. The junction had 5 bases not matched to a gene; V was cut back by 5 bases and J by 6 bases. The CDR3 consists of 13 residues. The germline V gene encodes CDR1 MNHEY and CDR2 SVGAGI. DNA for the CDR3: TGTGCCAGCAGTCTAGGACAGGGACATGGCTACACCTTC. This encodes CASSLGQGHGYTF.

The table lists this clonotype with many counts. The V gene is TRBV4-2, the J gene TRBJ2-1, with TRBD2 identical over 11 bases. CDR3 length: 16 amino acids. The germline gives CDR1 LGHNA, CDR2 YNFKEQ. Trimming cost V 0 bases and J 3 bases; bases outside gene matches: 1. The DNA of the CDR3 is TGTGCCAGCAGCCAAGATGGGACTAGCGGCTACAATGAGCAGTTCTTC. Residues: CASSQDGTSGYNEQFF.

This clonotype has a handful of counts. The gene calls are TRBV13 and TRBJ1-2; TRBD1 is a possible D gene (6 bases). The germline V and J ends were trimmed by 8 bases and 4 bases, with 14 bases remaining between them. Per germline, CDR1 PRHDT and CDR2 FYEKMQ (reference sequence). The CDR3 covers 13 residues. CDR3 DNA: TGTGCCAGCGGGGACACCAACTCCTATGGCTACACCTTC. Amino acid sequence: CASGDTNSYGYTF.

This chain uses TRBV20-1 with TRBJ2-7; a possible D gene is TRBD2 (6 bases). V dropped 5 bases and J dropped 5 bases, with 16 bases sitting between them. The CDR3 length is 13 residues. The germline CDR1 and CDR2 sequences are DFQATT and SNEGSKA (reference sequence). The CDR3 nucleotides are TGCAGTGCTTACACGCCAGGAGGGAACGAGCAGTACGTC. Amino acids: CSAYTPGGNEQYV.

This clonotype was detected a few times. V gene TRBV3-1 combines with J gene TRBJ2-1; D assignment may be TRBD1 or TRBD2 (5 bases each). The length of the CDR3 is 17 residues. V gave up 3 bases and J gave up 4 bases, with 19 bases separating them. Germline CDR1 is LGHDT and CDR2 is YNNKEL (reference sequence). In nucleotides, the CDR3 is TGTGCCAGCAGCCAGGGGCCGGGACCCATACTTTACAATGAGCAGTTCTTC. Amino acids: CASSQGPGPILYNEQFF.

This clonotype was recorded many times. The chain employs TRBV4-3 and TRBJ2-1; D is possibly TRBD2 (5 bases). This CDR3 has 15 amino acids. Germline lookup yields CDR1 LGHNA and CDR2 YSLEER. V lost 3 bases and J lost 6, with 15 bases in between. The CDR3 spells CASSQGVGSSNEQFF. CDR3 nucleotides: TGCGCCAGCAGCCAGGGAGTAGGGAGCAGCAATGAGCAGTTCTTC.

Ten or more counts support this clonotype. The gene calls are TRBV27 and TRBJ1-1; D call uncertain. V was trimmed by 5 bases and J by 0 bases, leaving 10 bases between them. CDR3 size: 14 residues. The germline V gene encodes CDR1 MNHEY and CDR2 SMNVEV (reference sequence). CDR3 sequence reads: CASSEIGLNTEAFF. The CDR3 nucleotides read TGTGCCAGCAGTGAGATAGGATTGAACACTGAAGCTTTCTTT.

Many counts were recorded for this clonotype. The chain links TRBV10-2 to TRBJ2-4; 8 positions agree with TRBD1. V shed 6 bases, J shed 6 bases, and the junction held 4 bases outside the gene matches. The CDR3 extends over 13 amino acids. The V gene's germline CDR1 is WSHSY and CDR2 SAAADI. Here the CDR3 DNA reads TGCGCCAGCAGCATGACAGGGGTAAACATTCAGTACTTC. Its protein product is CASSMTGVNIQYF.

In this sample, this clonotype turned up a few times. The chain is built from TRBV4-1 and TRBJ1-2, with D possibly being TRBD1 (6 bases). The CDR3 length is 15 residues. V dropped 0 bases and J dropped 4 bases, with 12 bases sitting between them. Germline loops: CDR1 MGHRA, CDR2 YSYEKL. The CDR3 coding sequence is TGCGCCAGCAGCCAAGATTCGGGGGGGGCCTATGGCTACACCTTC. It yields the protein CASSQDSGGAYGYTF.

This clonotype was counted a few times. V and J are TRBV19 and TRBJ2-5, with 9 bases aligning to TRBD2. Germline CDR1 reads LNHDA; CDR2 reads SQIVND (reference sequence). V was clipped by 2 bases and J by 2 bases; unmatched bases: 3. The CDR3 totals 15 residues. In DNA, the CDR3 is TGTGCCAGTAGTATACTAGCGGGGACACAAGAGACCCAGTACTTC. Amino acid sequence: CASSILAGTQETQYF. Variable domain in full (rest from reference TRBV19 and TRBJ2-5): DGGITQSPKYLFRKEGQNVTLSCEQNLNHDAMYWYRQDPGQGLRLIYYSQIVNDFQKGDIAEGYSVSREKKESFPLTVTSAQKNPTAFYLCASSILAGTQETQYFGPGTRLLVL.

The rearrangement joins TRBV25-1 to TRBJ2-3; tentatively, D is TRBD2 (6 bases). Per the germline V gene, CDR1 is MGHDK and CDR2 is SYGVNS. The CDR3 has 17 amino acids. With 1 base removed from V and 1 base from J, the gap between germline ends came to 15 bases. CDR3 amino acids: CASSEFVDGEGTDTQYF. In DNA, the CDR3 is TGTGCCAGCAGTGAATTCGTGGATGGGGAGGGCACAGATACGCAGTATTTT.

In this sample, this clonotype turned up many times. J is TRBJ1-1 and V is TRBV5-4; TRBD1 aligns across 10 bases. The CDR3 consists of 15 residues. CDR1 is SGHNT, CDR2 YYREEE, per germline (reference sequence). With V trimmed by 2 bases and J by 4 bases, 5 bases remained unmatched. The CDR3 nucleotides read TGTGCCAGCAGCTTCTGGGACAGGGGAATCACTGAAGCTTTCTTT. It specifies CASSFWDRGITEAFF.

This clonotype showed up just a few times. The chain couples TRBV14 to TRBJ1-1; D gene uncertain. V was clipped by 0 bases and J by 2 bases, with 10 bases between them. Per germline, CDR1 SGHDN and CDR2 FVKESK. The CDR3 runs 15 residues. CDR3 residues: CASSQDSDFNTEAFF. The CDR3, as DNA: TGTGCCAGCAGCCAAGATAGTGACTTTAACACTGAAGCTTTCTTT.

The chain couples TRBV4-1 to TRBJ2-1; TRBD1 aligns across 7 bases. Germline assignment: CDR1 MGHRA and CDR2 YSYEKL. V lost 3 bases and J lost 8; bases outside the gene matches: 10. This CDR3 region has 15 residues. The CDR3 is CASSQRSHGTDEQFF. CDR3 DNA: TGCGCCAGCAGCCAGAGAAGTCATGGGACAGATGAGCAGTTCTTC.

This clonotype has just a few counts. The chain employs TRBV10-3 and TRBJ2-7; D gene uncertain. The CDR3 runs to 14 residues. CDR1 ENHRY and CDR2 SYGVKD come from the germline V gene. Between the trimmed V and J ends, which lost 0 bases and 1 base, there was a span of 7 bases. CDR3: CAISESERSYEQYV. CDR3 nucleotides: TGTGCCATCAGTGAGTCTGAAAGGTCCTACGAGCAGTACGTC.

The J gene is TRBJ2-7, the V gene TRBV18; 9 bases fit TRBD1. After removal of 3 bases from V and 3 bases from J, the junction contained 6 bases not matched to a gene. This CDR3 is 15 amino acids long. The V gene's germline CDR1 is KGHSH and CDR2 LQKENI. CDR3 DNA: TGTGCCAGCTCACCTTGGCAGGACAGGGGCTACGAGCAGTACTTC. Its protein product is CASSPWQDRGYEQYF.